One and the same sample provided the 29 T cell receptor beta chains below, sequenced in a study of blood T cell repertoires in COVID-19. Sequenced by immunoSEQ multiplex PCR; TCRdb stores in-frame clones only, minus some. The sample shows around 58,000 clones, approximately 80% of them seen only once. The sequenced sample was PBMCs or T cells enriched from blood (not recorded which). The source is a woman in her 40s with acute COVID-19.

The genes are TRBV19 and TRBJ1-2; TRBD1 matches 10 bases. Germline V gives CDR1 LNHDA, CDR2 SQIVND (reference sequence). With 7 bases clipped from V and 3 bases from J, the junction kept 8 bases outside the gene matches. This CDR3 is built from 15 residues. The CDR3 DNA reads as TGTGCCAGTATGAGGGGACAGGGGAATTACTATGGCTACACCTTC. Translation: CASMRGQGNYYGYTF.

V and J are TRBV6-1 and TRBJ2-1; the match to TRBD2 covers 10 bases. The CDR3 extends over 15 amino acids. V lost 2 bases, J lost 8 bases, and 6 bases stayed unmatched. In germline, CDR1 is MNHNS, CDR2 SASEGT. CDR3 bases: TGTGCCAGCAGTGAAAGCCTAGCGGGGGAAGATGAGCAGTTCTTC. This encodes CASSESLAGEDEQFF.

This chain links TRBV5-6 with TRBJ2-4, with D perhaps matching TRBD1 (6 bases). CDR3 length: 14 residues. Trimming removed 2 bases from V and 4 bases from J, with 10 bases in between. Germline loops: CDR1 SGHDT, CDR2 YYEEEE. CDR3 nucleotides: TGTGCCAGCAGCTTCCCAGGGGATAAAAACATTCAGTACTTC. This encodes CASSFPGDKNIQYF. Using reference TRBV5-6 and TRBJ2-4 for the parts outside the CDR3, the full variable domain is DAGVTQSPTHLIKTRGQQVTLRCSPKSGHDTVSWYQQALGQGPQFIFQYYEEEERQRGNFPDRFSGHQFPNYSSELNVNALLLGDSALYLCASSFPGDKNIQYFGAGTRLSVL.

V usage is TRBV11-2 and J usage is TRBJ2-1; 7 positions match TRBD1. Germline V gene data show CDR1 as SGHAT and CDR2 as FQNNGV. V gave up 3 bases and J gave up 2 bases; unmatched junction bases: 4. The CDR3 length is 15 residues. CDR3 sequence reads: CASSLAGTAYNEQFF. The CDR3 DNA is TGTGCCAGCAGCTTGGCCGGGACAGCCTACAATGAGCAGTTCTTC.

This rearrangement joins TRBV11-3 to TRBJ2-1; 11 nucleotides line up with TRBD2. Germline assignment: CDR1 SGHNT and CDR2 YENEEA. J gave up 10 bases and V 5 bases, and 7 bases lay outside the gene matches. This CDR3 spans 14 amino acids. CDR3 in DNA: TGTGCCAGCAGCCAATCTCGGACTAGCGGGGAGCAGTTCTTC. This codes for CASSQSRTSGEQFF.

V and J are TRBV7-2 and TRBJ1-5, with TRBD1 identical over 7 bases. Germline assignment: CDR1 SGHTA and CDR2 FQGNSA. V shed 4 bases, J shed 4 bases, and the junction held 13 bases outside the gene matches. This CDR3 is 17 amino acids long. The CDR3: CASSSSRGARGNQPQHF. The CDR3 DNA reads as TGTGCCAGCAGCTCTAGTAGGGGGGCCAGGGGGAATCAGCCCCAGCATTTT.

This clone was seen only a few times. V and J are TRBV12-3 or TRBV12-4 and TRBJ2-7; possible D gene TRBD1, 5 bases. There are 13 residues in the CDR3. V was trimmed by 6 bases and J by 4 bases, leaving 13 bases between them. The CDR3 is CASSKGQLYEQYF. The CDR3 nucleotides are TGTGCCAGCAGCAAGGGGCAGCTATACGAGCAGTACTTC.

V is TRBV9 and J is TRBJ1-3, with D possibly being TRBD1 (5 bases). CDR3 length equals 16 residues. Germline assignment: CDR1 SGDLS and CDR2 YYNGEE. V lost 0 bases and J 4 bases, leaving 14 bases between the germline ends. The CDR3 here is CASSVDPQGRGNTIYF. The DNA for the CDR3 is TGTGCCAGCAGCGTAGATCCGCAGGGTAGAGGAAACACCATATATTTT.

The V gene is TRBV29-1, the J gene TRBJ2-1; TRBD2 might be the D (6 bases). The germline V gene has CDR1 SQVTM and CDR2 ANQGSEA. This CDR3 has 15 residues. Trimming left V 6 bases short and J 5 bases short, with 20 bases between. The CDR3 is CSVGTWSIRNNEQFF. The CDR3 DNA follows: TGCAGCGTCGGGACTTGGTCGATTCGAAACAATGAGCAGTTCTTC.

This clone was seen a single time. The gene calls are TRBV6-5 and TRBJ1-5; 9 bases line up with TRBD1. The CDR3 is 15 residues long. CDR1 MNHEY and CDR2 SVGAGI come from the germline V gene. V was pared by 4 bases and J by 3 bases, with 4 bases of the junction left unmatched. The CDR3 protein is CASSLDRGNNQPQHF. The CDR3 DNA reads as TGTGCCAGCAGTTTGGACAGGGGAAACAATCAGCCCCAGCATTTT.

DNA of the CDR3: TGTGCCAGCAGTACAGCGGGACCGGACGACATTCAGTACTTC. This translates into CASSTAGPDDIQYF. This chain joins TRBV5-4 and TRBJ2-4, with TRBD2 identical over 7 bases. V shed 5 bases, J shed 8 bases, and the junction held 10 bases outside the gene matches. This CDR3 spans 14 amino acids. Germline values: CDR1 SGHNT, CDR2 YYREEE (reference sequence).

J is TRBJ2-5 and V is TRBV9; D is possibly TRBD2 (5 bases). The CDR3 is 15 amino acids. V lost 0 bases and J 2 bases, leaving 11 bases between the germline ends. Germline CDR1 is SGDLS and CDR2 is YYNGEE. This CDR3 reads CASSVAPGRQETQYF. Written as DNA, the CDR3 is TGTGCCAGCAGCGTAGCTCCGGGAAGACAAGAGACCCAGTACTTC. The variable domain in full, completed from reference TRBV9 and TRBJ2-5, reads DSGVTQTPKHLITATGQRVTLRCSPRSGDLSVYWYQQSLDQGLQFLIQYYNGEERAKGNILERFSAQQFPDLHSELNLSSLELGDSALYFCASSVAPGRQETQYFGPGTRLLVL.

The chain couples TRBV18 to TRBJ1-4; unclear D gene. V was cut by 3 bases and J by 0 bases, with 8 bases left in between. This CDR3 spans 15 amino acids. The germline CDR1 and CDR2 sequences are KGHSH and LQKENI. CDR3 amino acids: CASSPSGSTNEKLFF. The CDR3 DNA reads as TGTGCCAGCTCACCCTCGGGGTCAACTAATGAAAAACTGTTTTTT.

V gene TRBV19 combines with J gene TRBJ2-2, with 10 bases matching TRBD2. Per the germline V gene, CDR1 is LNHDA and CDR2 is SQIVND (reference sequence). J lost 0 bases, V lost 8 bases, and 6 bases had no gene match. The CDR3 is made up of 16 amino acids. The CDR3 bases are TGTGCCAGTCGACTAGCGGGCGCCGCGAACACCGGGGAGCTGTTTTTT. Amino acids: CASRLAGAANTGELFF.

This clone was counted once. The chain is built from TRBV5-4 and TRBJ2-1; D perhaps matches TRBD2 (7 bases). V was trimmed by 6 bases and J by 8 bases, leaving 15 bases between them. Germline V lookup: CDR1 SGHNT, CDR2 YYREEE (reference sequence). The CDR3 is 13 amino acids. CDR3 bases: TGTGCCAGCAAGTGGGGGGGCCAAGATGAGCAGTTCTTC. Encoded protein: CASKWGGQDEQFF.

This rearrangement joins TRBV6-5 to TRBJ1-3; a weak D match, TRBD1 (5 bases). This CDR3 comprises 16 residues. Germline V gives CDR1 MNHEY, CDR2 SVGAGI. V dropped 2 bases and J dropped 4 bases, with 15 bases sitting between them. The DNA for the CDR3 is TGTGCCAGCAGTTACGCAAGAGCAGGGAGGGGAAACACCATATATTTT. It codes for CASSYARAGRGNTIYF.

The sample holds one count of this clone. The chain joins TRBV27 to TRBJ1-2; 8 bases line up with TRBD1. V dropped 5 bases and J dropped 6; count of bases not matched to a gene: 8. Germline CDR1 and CDR2: MNHEY and SMNVEV (reference sequence). CDR3 length: 14 amino acids. The CDR3 here is CASSLGRTGHGYTF. CDR3 in DNA: TGTGCCAGCAGTCTCGGACGGACAGGGCATGGCTACACCTTC.

The V gene is TRBV4-1, the J gene TRBJ1-1; the D is unclear. The germline CDR1 and CDR2 sequences are MGHRA and YSYEKL. The V end was cut by 3 bases, the J end by 6 bases, with 14 bases between. The CDR3 contains 14 residues. CDR3 in DNA: TGCGCCAGCAGCCAGGGTTTCAGGCCCCCTGAAGCTTTCTTT. This sequence encodes CASSQGFRPPEAFF.

This clone was detected only a few times. The V and J genes are TRBV10-3 and TRBJ2-2; maybe TRBD1 (6 bases). V dropped 4 bases and J dropped 5 bases, with 20 bases sitting between them. Germline CDR1 and CDR2: ENHRY and SYGVKD. CDR3 length equals 17 residues. CDR3 sequence reads: CAISGQDPGGRTGELFF. The CDR3 DNA sequence: TGTGCCATCAGTGGACAGGACCCCGGTGGTAGGACCGGGGAGCTGTTTTTT.

This chain joins TRBV6-1 and TRBJ2-2, with D possibly TRBD1 on 5 matching bases. The CDR3 sequence is 16 residues long. Germline-derived CDR1 and CDR2 are MNHNS and SASEGT. Deletions cut 2 bases from V and 4 bases from J, with 14 bases between. The CDR3 coding sequence is TGTGCCAGCAGTGAATTTCGGGCAGGGATCACCGGGGAGCTGTTTTTT. This gives the protein CASSEFRAGITGELFF.

The V call is TRBV6-4, the J call TRBJ2-2, with D maybe TRBD2 (5 bases). The CDR3 covers 13 residues. V lost 2 bases and J 5 bases, leaving 6 bases between the germline ends. In germline, CDR1 is MRHNA, CDR2 SNTAGT. This CDR3 reads CASSDRETGELFF. As DNA, the CDR3 is TGTGCCAGCAGTGACCGGGAAACCGGGGAGCTGTTTTTT.

This chain uses TRBV5-1 with TRBJ1-1; D is possibly TRBD1 (6 bases). V was shortened by 4 bases and J by 7 bases, with 14 bases between the two germline ends. CDR3 length: 13 residues. In germline, CDR1 is SGHRS, CDR2 YFSETQ. CDR3 nucleotide sequence: TGCGCCAGCAGCCCTAGTATGACAGGTGAAGCTTTCTTT. It yields the protein CASSPSMTGEAFF.

The gene calls are TRBV6-1 and TRBJ1-5; the D is unclear. This CDR3 is 12 amino acids long. V was shortened by 1 base and J by 8 bases, with 6 bases between the two germline ends. From germline, CDR1 is MNHNS and CDR2 SASEGT. In nucleotides, the CDR3 is TGTGCCAGCAGTGAAGGGCAGGAGCCCCAGCATTTT. Translation gives CASSEGQEPQHF.

V and J are TRBV5-4 and TRBJ2-7, with TRBD1 matching 7 bases. This CDR3 has 13 amino acids. The J segment lost 3 bases and the V segment lost 4 bases, leaving 4 bases of the junction unmatched. Germline V gene sequence: CDR1 SGHNT, CDR2 YYREEE (reference sequence). The CDR3 DNA reads TGTGCCAGCAGCCAGAGGGACAGCTACGAGCAGTACGTC. The encoded protein is CASSQRDSYEQYV.

The chain employs TRBV4-1 and TRBJ2-5, with TRBD2 matching 8 bases. Germline trimming cut 0 bases from V and 5 bases from J; bases unmatched to any gene: 8. CDR3 size: 16 residues. Germline V lookup: CDR1 MGHRA, CDR2 YSYEKL. As DNA, the CDR3 is TGCGCCAGCAGCCAAGATGGCGCGGGGGGTCGGGAGACCCAGTACTTC. Residues: CASSQDGAGGRETQYF.

This clone was picked up one time. The chain uses TRBV12-3 or TRBV12-4 and TRBJ2-3; tentatively, D is TRBD1 (6 bases). This CDR3 comprises 13 residues. The germline V and J ends were trimmed by 7 bases and 3 bases, with 11 bases remaining between them. This chain's CDR3 is CASKKDSTDTQYF. CDR3 nucleotide sequence: TGTGCCAGCAAGAAGGACAGTACAGATACGCAGTATTTT.

The rearrangement links TRBV4-1 to TRBJ2-1; TRBD1 agrees at 7 bases. Trimming cost V 3 bases and J 1 base; bases outside gene matches: 6. The germline gives CDR1 MGHRA, CDR2 YSYEKL. The CDR3 is 16 amino acids. CDR3 sequence reads: CASSQTGSGSYNEQFF. The CDR3 DNA follows: TGCGCCAGCAGCCAGACAGGGTCAGGATCCTACAATGAGCAGTTCTTC.

The J gene is TRBJ1-3, the V gene TRBV5-1, with 7 nucleotides matching TRBD1. Germline V lookup: CDR1 SGHRS, CDR2 YFSETQ. The CDR3 sequence is 16 residues long. Trimming cost V 1 base and J 2 bases; bases outside gene matches: 6. The CDR3 DNA reads as TGCGCCAGCAGCTTGACGGGACAGAACCCTGGAAACACCATATATTTT. Protein product: CASSLTGQNPGNTIYF.

The V and J genes are TRBV28 and TRBJ2-3; 7 bases map to TRBD1. Germline V gene lookup returns CDR1 MDHEN and CDR2 SYDVKM. Unmatched junction bases numbered 0, after V lost 1 base and J lost 8 bases. CDR3 size: 12 residues. The CDR3 loop reads CASSLSGGTQYF. DNA of the CDR3: TGTGCCAGCAGTTTATCAGGGGGTACGCAGTATTTT. Based on the CDR3 plus reference TRBV28 and TRBJ2-3, the full variable domain is DVKVTQSSRYLVKRTGEKVFLECVQDMDHENMFWYRQDPGLGLRLIYFSYDVKMKEKGDIPEGYSVSREKKERFSLILESASTNQTSMYLCASSLSGGTQYFGPGTRLTVL.